This T cell receptor beta chain was sequenced during a study of cytomegalovirus exposure and HLA in healthy donors. Study-level background: The 110 or so validation repertoires were produced on the same platform as the 550 to 700 repertoires of the first cohort. This was reported in a later analysis.

Clones were read by immunoSEQ multiplex PCR, and TCRdb kept only the in-frame ones, dropping some. The sample shows a few hundred thousand clones, over 80% of them seen only once. Study results and limitations: The finding came from a later analysis; first-cohort TCR clusters tended to co-occur in the 110 or so validation repertoires. The study recorded around 160 TCR beta chains that were cytomegalovirus-associated.

For this clone: What it binds is unknown.

The CDR3 is 14 amino acids. Germline lookup yields CDR1 SNHLY and CDR2 FYNNEI. V lost 6 bases and J 0 bases, leaving 6 bases between the germline ends. The source of this sequence is a woman aged 25 to 39 in good health and CMV-seropositive. The chain combines TRBV2 with TRBJ2-6; no clear D. The sample consisted of PBMCs. CDR3 sequence: CASSGNSGANVLTF. For the CDR3, the DNA is TGTGCCAGCAGCGGTAACTCTGGGGCCAACGTCCTGACTTTC.